This T cell receptor beta chain came from a study of T cells in Graves' hyperthyroidism and ophthalmopathy (dated by TCRdb to between 2018 and 2020). Looking at the study overall: Peripheral blood samples were taken at initial diagnosis, before any treatment was given. Whether ophthalmopathy could be predicted prospectively was tested in an independent validation cohort made up of roughly 19 hyperthyroidism patients plus 17 patients who later progressed to ophthalmopathy. In about six Graves' hyperthyroidism patients, the study also compared T-cell repertoires from thyroid tissue with T-cell repertoires from blood. After blood sampling, hyperthyroidism patients were treated with methimazole at a starting dose of 30 mg daily, and ophthalmopathy patients were treated with high-dose intravenous methylprednisolone. TCR Vbeta CDR3 sequencing of 130 to 150 peripheral blood samples (roughly 43 ophthalmopathy, roughly 74 hyperthyroidism and approximately 17 progressor patients) is reported in the paper. A discovery cohort of 95 to 100 patients, about 44 with Graves' ophthalmopathy and more than 55 with stable Graves' hyperthyroidism, was used to find distinguishing TCR V-J signatures. For training and testing, the 100 or so patients in the discovery cohort were randomly divided in a 7:3 ratio. The study at large found these results: Most expanded thyroid clonotypes (frequency above 0.001) were also detected in blood, suggesting blood repertoires may reflect thyroid immune responses. Ophthalmopathy was separated from stable hyperthyroidism by a 13 V-J signature model, with approximately 85% sensitivity and roughly 81% specificity obtained in cross-validation and 80%/75% obtained in testing. Sample size was not statistically predetermined, and investigators were not blinded to group allocation. In validation, the model predicted progression to ophthalmopathy with 55% to 71% sensitivity and 72% to 75% specificity, a median of 6.5 months before onset.

The CDR3 holds 13 amino acids from the cysteine to the phenylalanine. The kept DNA is CDR3 alone, 39 bases in frame from the first base. Trimming accounts for 5 bases at V and 6 bases at J, while the number of junction bases matched to no gene is 4. The germline V gene sets CDR1 to KGHDR and CDR2 to SFDVKD. Points on this clonotype: The antigen it recognizes is unknown. Base quality data are lacking; no much larger clone is found one base away.

The TCR beta CDR3 regions were amplified from RNA transcripts. A first-round RT-PCR of the TCR CDR3 used the HTBI primer set with the Qiagen OneStep RT-PCR kit. The libraries were constructed in a second round of multiplex PCR and then size-selected and purified. The libraries were sequenced on an Illumina HiSeq2000 using paired-end 100 bp reads. For the original study's pipeline: Raw data were processed with SOAPnuke, discarding reads with adapters, uncalled bases, mean Phred below 15, or no exact constant-primer or identifier match. High-quality paired reads were merged using COPE v1.2.5, and each unique nucleotide sequence was defined as a clonotype. MiTCR v1.1 was used to align clonotypes to the IMGT TRBV, TRBD and TRBJ reference segments. The analysis included only V-J combinations with a frequency above 0.0001, which together covered approximately 99% of the repertoires. The TCS score was defined as F50 (clonal expansion) divided by E x V (chaos), with BLOSUM62-based TCRdist calculated between CDR3 peptides within each V-J. Welch's t-statistics and random forest reduced some 510 V-J features to about 13, which were used in a naive Bayes classifier (R e1071). TCRdb passed the public sequencing reads through fastp at Q25 and MiXCR, retaining productive beta sequences. CDR3 protein duplicates are merged, each entry listing the most common genes and DNA. Clone size and V and J calls follow TCRdb, not the original study. For this sample there are about 52,000 distinct CDR3 sequences; 48% appear just once. Roughly 9.7% of the sample is taken by the ten largest.

Ophthalmopathy patients had moderately to severely active disease, with a Clinical Activity Score of 3 or more, a NOSPECS grade of 4 or more, and a disease duration of less than 3 months. Exclusion was applied to patients with uncontrolled infections, other autoimmune diseases, pregnancy or lactation. Diagnoses relied on clinical symptoms, serum thyroxine and TRAb, thyroid ultrasound and orbital computed tomography. PBMCs were separated from roughly 9.6 ml of fresh peripheral blood using Ficoll-Paque density gradient centrifugation. Total RNA was extracted with Trizol reagent, and quality was checked on an Agilent 2100 Bioanalyzer.

The rearrangement joined TRBV24-1 to TRBJ2-7; 9 bases in between match TRBD1. This sequence originates from a woman in her fifties or sixties with Graves' ophthalmopathy. Sequencing used blood. The DNA sequence is given as TGTGCCACCAGTGGGGACAGGGAGGCCGAGCAGTACTTC. Translated, this gives CATSGDREAEQYF.